A selection of T cell receptor beta chains follows, all from one sample in a study of blood T cell repertoires in COVID-19. Sequenced by immunoSEQ multiplex PCR; TCRdb stores in-frame clones only, minus some. The sample carries over 200,000 clones, approximately 78% recorded once. Sequenced material: PBMCs or T cells enriched from blood (not recorded which). The receptors were sampled from a man aged 40-49 years who had recovered from COVID-19. Both conserved end residues are part of each CDR3. The order of the fields is D gene, J gene, clone size, V gene, CDR3 protein, CDR3 DNA. D genes are given only for firm matches. Some rows mark clone size as missing; the rest say once, few, many or name a class of expanded clone.

d_gene: TRBD2; j_gene: TRBJ2-1; abundance: once; v_gene: TRBV2; CDR3aa: CASRKDGGNEQFF; CDR3nt: TGTGCCAGCAGGAAGGACGGGGGGAATGAGCAGTTCTTC
d_gene: NA; j_gene: TRBJ1-5; abundance: NA; v_gene: TRBV5-1; CDR3aa: CASSLEGGGNQPQHF; CDR3nt: TGCGCCAGCAGCTTGGAAGGGGGTGGCAATCAGCCCCAGCATTTT
d_gene: TRBD1; j_gene: TRBJ1-1; abundance: NA; v_gene: TRBV30; CDR3aa: CASDRGLGNTEAFF; CDR3nt: TGTGCCTCGGACAGGGGGCTTGGGAACACTGAAGCTTTCTTT
d_gene: TRBD2; j_gene: TRBJ2-7; abundance: NA; v_gene: TRBV4-1; CDR3aa: CASSQSYSGILYEQYF; CDR3nt: TGCGCCAGCAGCCAATCTTATAGCGGGATACTCTACGAGCAGTACTTC
d_gene: TRBD1; j_gene: TRBJ1-2; abundance: NA; v_gene: TRBV4-1; CDR3aa: CASSPRDRDYGYTF; CDR3nt: TGCGCCAGCAGCCCCCGGGACAGGGATTATGGCTACACCTTC
d_gene: NA; j_gene: TRBJ2-7; abundance: NA; v_gene: TRBV2; CDR3aa: CASSGGRARYEQYF; CDR3nt: TGTGCCAGCAGTGGTGGGCGTGCAAGATACGAGCAGTACTTC
d_gene: TRBD2; j_gene: TRBJ2-3; abundance: NA; v_gene: TRBV13; CDR3aa: CASSPGLAGITDTQYF; CDR3nt: TGTGCCAGCAGCCCGGGACTAGCGGGGATCACAGATACGCAGTATTTT
d_gene: NA; j_gene: TRBJ1-1; abundance: once; v_gene: TRBV18; CDR3aa: CASSPSRGGTEAFF; CDR3nt: TGTGCCAGCTCACCGTCCCGGGGGGGCACTGAAGCTTTCTTT
d_gene: TRBD1; j_gene: TRBJ1-4; abundance: NA; v_gene: TRBV9; CDR3aa: CASSRKDRADEKLFF; CDR3nt: TGTGCCAGCAGCCGCAAGGACAGGGCGGATGAAAAACTGTTTTTT
d_gene: TRBD2; j_gene: TRBJ2-5; abundance: NA; v_gene: TRBV24-1; CDR3aa: CATSEGSGGLQETQYF; CDR3nt: TGTGCCACCAGTGAGGGAAGCGGGGGGCTCCAAGAGACCCAGTACTTC
d_gene: NA; j_gene: TRBJ1-1; abundance: NA; v_gene: TRBV5-1; CDR3aa: CASSLGDRPTLNTEAFF; CDR3nt: TGCGCCAGCAGCTTAGGTGACAGGCCAACTTTGAACACTGAAGCTTTCTTT
d_gene: NA; j_gene: TRBJ2-7; abundance: NA; v_gene: TRBV9; CDR3aa: CASSAGLGGIEQYF; CDR3nt: TGTGCCAGCAGCGCCGGACTGGGGGGTATCGAGCAGTACTTC
d_gene: NA; j_gene: TRBJ1-2; abundance: NA; v_gene: TRBV27; CDR3aa: CASSFSGNYGYTF; CDR3nt: TGTGCCAGCAGTTTCAGTGGTAACTATGGCTACACCTTC
d_gene: TRBD2; j_gene: TRBJ2-7; abundance: NA; v_gene: TRBV11-2; CDR3aa: CASSLWAGTASGTYEQYF; CDR3nt: TGTGCCAGCAGCTTATGGGCAGGGACGGCTAGCGGGACCTACGAGCAGTACTTC
d_gene: TRBD1; j_gene: TRBJ1-2; abundance: NA; v_gene: TRBV19; CDR3aa: CASSLQGEYGYTF; CDR3nt: TGTGCCAGTAGCCTTCAGGGGGAATATGGCTACACCTTC
d_gene: NA; j_gene: TRBJ2-2; abundance: NA; v_gene: TRBV6-5; CDR3aa: CASSYSGGHPGELFF; CDR3nt: TGTGCCAGCAGTTACTCTGGCGGCCATCCCGGGGAGCTGTTTTTT
d_gene: NA; j_gene: TRBJ2-7; abundance: NA; v_gene: TRBV7-3; CDR3aa: CASSLGLGGGDEQYF; CDR3nt: TGTGCCAGCAGCCTAGGACTAGGGGGAGGAGACGAGCAGTACTTC
d_gene: NA; j_gene: TRBJ1-2; abundance: NA; v_gene: TRBV19; CDR3aa: CASSIGRVTGYTF; CDR3nt: TGTGCCAGTAGTATTGGCAGGGTAACCGGCTACACCTTC
d_gene: TRBD2; j_gene: TRBJ2-3; abundance: NA; v_gene: TRBV24-1; CDR3aa: CATSSILAGTSETDTQYF; CDR3nt: TGTGCCACCAGTTCTATTCTCGCCGGGACTAGCGAGACAGATACGCAGTATTTT
d_gene: NA; j_gene: TRBJ2-2; abundance: NA; v_gene: TRBV12-3/TRBV12-4; CDR3aa: CASSWPSTGELFF; CDR3nt: TGTGCCAGCAGCTGGCCGTCCACCGGGGAGCTGTTTTTT
d_gene: NA; j_gene: TRBJ2-1; abundance: NA; v_gene: TRBV14; CDR3aa: CASSQEYRDFLNNEQFF; CDR3nt: TGTGCCAGCAGCCAAGAATATCGGGACTTCCTAAACAATGAGCAGTTCTTC
d_gene: TRBD2; j_gene: TRBJ2-1; abundance: NA; v_gene: TRBV28; CDR3aa: CASSSPAGGPSNNEQFF; CDR3nt: TGTGCCAGCAGTTCCCCGGCGGGAGGGCCCTCAAACAATGAGCAGTTCTTC
d_gene: TRBD2; j_gene: TRBJ2-7; abundance: NA; v_gene: TRBV29-1; CDR3aa: CSVVMRVAGGLSYEQYF; CDR3nt: TGCAGCGTTGTAATGAGGGTAGCGGGAGGGCTCTCCTACGAGCAGTACTTC
d_gene: TRBD2; j_gene: TRBJ2-7; abundance: NA; v_gene: TRBV25-1; CDR3aa: CASRSTSGDTYEQYF; CDR3nt: TGTGCCAGCAGGTCGACTAGCGGGGATACCTACGAGCAGTACTTC
d_gene: NA; j_gene: TRBJ2-2; abundance: few; v_gene: TRBV4-1; CDR3aa: CASSQSSWGELFF; CDR3nt: TGCGCCAGCAGCCAAAGCTCTTGGGGGGAGCTGTTTTTT
d_gene: TRBD2; j_gene: TRBJ2-1; abundance: NA; v_gene: TRBV18; CDR3aa: CASSPDDIGGRNEQFF; CDR3nt: TGTGCCAGCTCACCAGATGATATTGGCGGGAGGAATGAGCAGTTCTTC
d_gene: TRBD1; j_gene: TRBJ1-2; abundance: NA; v_gene: TRBV6-5; CDR3aa: CASSRQGAGGYTF; CDR3nt: TGTGCCAGCAGTCGACAGGGGGCAGGTGGCTACACCTTC
d_gene: NA; j_gene: TRBJ1-2; abundance: NA; v_gene: TRBV9; CDR3aa: CASSLDSPYGYTF; CDR3nt: TGTGCCAGCAGCTTGGACAGCCCCTATGGCTACACCTTC
d_gene: NA; j_gene: TRBJ2-7; abundance: once; v_gene: TRBV3-1/TRBV3-2; CDR3aa: CASSSDKGLSYEQYF; CDR3nt: TGTGCCAGCAGCTCGGATAAGGGGCTTTCCTACGAGCAGTACTTC
d_gene: TRBD2; j_gene: TRBJ2-2; abundance: few; v_gene: TRBV19; CDR3aa: CASSMLAGVRELFF; CDR3nt: TGTGCCAGTAGTATGCTAGCGGGAGTCCGGGAGCTGTTTTTT
d_gene: NA; j_gene: TRBJ1-6; abundance: once; v_gene: TRBV7-2; CDR3aa: CASSDRGGNSPLHF; CDR3nt: TGTGCCAGCAGTGACAGAGGGGGAAATTCACCCCTCCACTTT
d_gene: NA; j_gene: TRBJ1-6; abundance: NA; v_gene: TRBV5-1; CDR3aa: CASSPTEPTGSPLHF; CDR3nt: TGCGCCAGCAGCCCTACGGAACCCACAGGATCACCCCTCCACTTT
d_gene: TRBD1; j_gene: TRBJ1-5; abundance: NA; v_gene: TRBV19; CDR3aa: CASDDRGGKPQHF; CDR3nt: TGTGCCAGTGATGACAGGGGAGGAAAACCCCAGCATTTT
d_gene: TRBD1; j_gene: TRBJ1-5; abundance: NA; v_gene: TRBV24-1; CDR3aa: CATSDSARTGSNQPQHF; CDR3nt: TGTGCCACCAGTGATTCCGCTCGGACAGGTAGCAATCAGCCCCAGCATTTT
d_gene: NA; j_gene: TRBJ2-7; abundance: NA; v_gene: TRBV14; CDR3aa: CASSPSAPGEQYF; CDR3nt: TGTGCCAGCAGCCCAAGCGCTCCCGGCGAGCAGTACTTC
d_gene: NA; j_gene: TRBJ1-1; abundance: NA; v_gene: TRBV5-1; CDR3aa: CASSLPSAPGLGAFF; CDR3nt: TGCGCCAGCAGCTTGCCCTCAGCACCGGGACTTGGGGCTTTCTTT
d_gene: NA; j_gene: TRBJ1-3; abundance: NA; v_gene: TRBV6-5; CDR3aa: CASSYPTAPGRNTIYF; CDR3nt: TGTGCCAGCAGTTACCCGACAGCCCCAGGACGAAACACCATATATTTT
d_gene: NA; j_gene: TRBJ2-1; abundance: NA; v_gene: TRBV7-9; CDR3aa: CASSLVRGYEQFF; CDR3nt: TGTGCCAGCAGCTTAGTGCGGGGCTATGAGCAGTTCTTC
d_gene: NA; j_gene: TRBJ2-5; abundance: NA; v_gene: TRBV24-1; CDR3aa: CATSGVVETQYF; CDR3nt: TGTGCCACCAGTGGCGTGGTAGAGACCCAGTACTTC
d_gene: NA; j_gene: TRBJ2-5; abundance: NA; v_gene: TRBV7-3; CDR3aa: CASSFRGVSGRETQYF; CDR3nt: TGTGCCAGCAGCTTCAGGGGGGTCTCGGGTAGAGAGACCCAGTACTTC
d_gene: NA; j_gene: TRBJ1-1; abundance: NA; v_gene: TRBV19; CDR3aa: CASSRARNTEAFF; CDR3nt: TGTGCCAGTAGTAGGGCCCGAAACACTGAAGCTTTCTTT
d_gene: NA; j_gene: TRBJ2-5; abundance: NA; v_gene: TRBV21-1; CDR3aa: CASSKGQRGGLKTQYF; CDR3nt: TGTGCCAGCAGCAAAGGACAGCGGGGGGGCCTGAAGACCCAGTACTTC
d_gene: NA; j_gene: TRBJ1-2; abundance: NA; v_gene: TRBV25-1; CDR3aa: CASSRGSDSSYGYTF; CDR3nt: TGTGCCAGCAGTAGGGGGTCCGACAGTTCTTATGGCTACACCTTC
d_gene: TRBD2; j_gene: TRBJ2-7; abundance: NA; v_gene: TRBV30; CDR3aa: CAWSGGLADPYEQYF; CDR3nt: TGTGCCTGGAGTGGCGGACTAGCTGATCCCTACGAGCAGTACTTC
d_gene: TRBD2; j_gene: TRBJ2-7; abundance: NA; v_gene: TRBV9; CDR3aa: CASSTTSGSYEQYF; CDR3nt: TGTGCCAGCAGCACGACTAGCGGGTCCTACGAGCAGTACTTC
d_gene: NA; j_gene: TRBJ2-5; abundance: NA; v_gene: TRBV9; CDR3aa: CASSAHLGRETQYF; CDR3nt: TGTGCCAGCAGCGCACATCTAGGGAGGGAGACCCAGTACTTC
d_gene: NA; j_gene: TRBJ1-4; abundance: NA; v_gene: TRBV6-5; CDR3aa: CASRGGGANEKLFF; CDR3nt: TGTGCCAGCAGGGGCGGGGGGGCTAATGAAAAACTGTTTTTT
d_gene: NA; j_gene: TRBJ2-5; abundance: NA; v_gene: TRBV5-4; CDR3aa: CASSGETQYF; CDR3nt: TGTGCCAGCTCAGGAGAGACCCAGTACTTC
d_gene: NA; j_gene: TRBJ1-6; abundance: NA; v_gene: TRBV12-3/TRBV12-4; CDR3aa: CASRRAGFSPLHF; CDR3nt: TGTGCCAGTCGGAGGGCAGGGTTCTCACCCCTCCACTTT
d_gene: NA; j_gene: TRBJ1-3; abundance: NA; v_gene: TRBV2; CDR3aa: CASGRDSGNTIYF; CDR3nt: TGTGCCAGCGGCAGGGACTCTGGAAACACCATATATTTT
d_gene: TRBD2; j_gene: TRBJ2-6; abundance: NA; v_gene: TRBV5-4; CDR3aa: CASTRSGGDVLTF; CDR3nt: TGTGCCAGCACCAGAAGCGGGGGCGACGTCCTGACTTTC